This TCR beta chain was retrieved from a study of T cell repertoires in cytomegalovirus infection. TCRdb analysed the reads with MiXCR anew, one entry per CDR3 protein. The sample carries fewer than 55,000 distinct CDR3 sequences, about 20% recorded once. This clonotype was seen more than once but under ten times. Its antigen is still unknown. The V end lost 7 bases, the J end lost 0 bases, and 10 bases lay between the germline ends. This CDR3 spans 14 amino acids. The germline gives CDR1 DFQATT, CDR2 SNEGSKA (reference sequence). The V gene is TRBV20-1, the J gene TRBJ1-6; D is uncertain. The TCR sequence derives from a human donor in good health (CMV status not recorded). Some clones in this sample may be carry-over from other donors' samples. Sample: CD8+ T cells from cultured PBMCs, taken from culture after CMV antigen stimulation. The CDR3 here is CSVRRSSYNSPLHF. As DNA, the CDR3 is TGCAGTGTCCGGCGTAGCTCCTATAATTCACCCCTCCACTTT.